Presented here are 31 T cell receptor beta chains from one specimen sequenced in a study of blood T cell repertoires in COVID-19. Libraries were prepared by immunoSEQ multiplex PCR; TCRdb keeps only in-frame clonotypes and omits some of them. This sample has under 400,000 clones, with 90% found just once. Sequenced input: peripheral blood. The receptors were sampled from a woman aged 25 to 39 with COVID-19, enrolled during active disease.

The chain's CDR3 is CASSPLMTSENTEAFF. The CDR3 DNA is TGTGCCAGCAGCCCCCTGATGACTTCTGAGAACACTGAAGCTTTCTTT. The gene calls are TRBV3-1 (or the pseudogene TRBV3-2) and TRBJ1-1; no definite D call. The CDR3 runs 16 residues. The ends were cut back, 4 bases at V and 1 base at J, with 16 bases in the middle. Germline CDR1 LGHDT, CDR2 YNNKEL (reference sequence).

As to this clone: Other DNA sequences in this sample translate to the same CDR3. The rearrangement uses TRBV5-1 and TRBJ1-3, with D possibly being TRBD1 (5 bases). Germline CDR1 SGHRS, CDR2 YFSETQ. The CDR3 totals 14 residues. The V and J ends lost 0 bases and 4 bases respectively, with 8 bases between them. The CDR3, as DNA: TGCGCCAGCAGCTTGGGGGGCGAAGGAAACACCATATATTTT. Translating gives CASSLGGEGNTIYF.

The chain employs TRBV30 and TRBJ2-3, with 8 bases that match TRBD1. Germline CDR1 GTSNPN, CDR2 SVGIG (reference sequence). V gave up 1 base and J gave up 6 bases; unmatched junction bases: 6. The CDR3 extends over 14 amino acids. The CDR3 coding sequence is TGTGCCTGGAGTGGACAGGGGATTGGGGATACGCAGTATTTT. Amino acid sequence: CAWSGQGIGDTQYF.

The chain couples TRBV6-1 to TRBJ1-5; 9 bases line up with TRBD1. The CDR3 consists of 15 residues. The germline CDR1 and CDR2 sequences are MNHNS and SASEGT. The trim removed 2 bases at V and 7 bases at J, leaving 6 bases unmatched. In DNA form, the CDR3 reads TGTGCCAGCAGTGAAATCACAGGGGGCCACCAGCCCCAGCATTTT. Protein: CASSEITGGHQPQHF.

V is TRBV7-9 and J is TRBJ1-2; D unresolved. Trimming took off 5 bases at V and 3 bases at J, with 7 bases between the two ends. Germline V CDR1 and CDR2: SEHNR, FQNEAQ (reference sequence). The CDR3 sequence is 12 residues long. As DNA, the CDR3 is TGTGCCAGCAGCCTCCAGGACTATGGCTACACCTTC. This encodes CASSLQDYGYTF.

This chain uses TRBV19 with TRBJ2-1, with 9 bases fitting TRBD1. Per germline, CDR1 LNHDA and CDR2 SQIVND (reference sequence). The CDR3 has 16 amino acids. V lost 6 bases to trimming and J lost 4 bases; unmatched junction nucleotides: 10. CDR3 in amino acids: CASSTTGGPVYNEQFF. The CDR3 DNA is TGTGCCAGTAGCACGACAGGGGGACCCGTATACAATGAGCAGTTCTTC. The whole variable domain, filled in from reference TRBV19 and TRBJ2-1, reads DGGITQSPKYLFRKEGQNVTLSCEQNLNHDAMYWYRQDPGQGLRLIYYSQIVNDFQKGDIAEGYSVSREKKESFPLTVTSAQKNPTAFYLCASSTTGGPVYNEQFFGPGTRLTVL.

The rearrangement links TRBV3-1 (or the pseudogene TRBV3-2) to TRBJ1-1; 8 bases are shared with TRBD1. This CDR3 is built from 15 residues. Germline CDR1 reads LGHDT; CDR2 reads YNNKEL (reference sequence). V dropped 4 bases and J dropped 2; count of bases not matched to a gene: 6. CDR3 DNA sequence: TGTGCCAGCAGCCCCCTCTCAGGGGGCAACACTGAAGCTTTCTTT. It is translated as CASSPLSGGNTEAFF.

V and J are TRBV28 and TRBJ2-7; 11 nucleotides agree with TRBD2. The CDR3 extends over 15 amino acids. After removal of 4 bases from V and 1 base from J, the junction contained 3 bases not matched to a gene. Germline-derived CDR1 and CDR2 are MDHEN and SYDVKM. DNA of the CDR3: TGTGCCAGCAGTTCACGGACTAGCGGGTCCTACGAGCAGTACTTC. This encodes CASSSRTSGSYEQYF.

This clone was observed a few times. Other DNA variants within this sample encode the same CDR3. V usage is TRBV9 and J usage is TRBJ1-1; 11 nucleotides line up with TRBD1. V trimming: 2 bases; J trimming: 2 bases; junction bases outside the gene matches: 5. This CDR3 is built from 16 residues. Germline-derived CDR1 and CDR2 are SGDLS and YYNGEE. The CDR3 DNA reads as TGTGCCAGCAGCGTCGGACAGGGGGCAGGAAACACTGAAGCTTTCTTT. Its protein is CASSVGQGAGNTEAFF.

In this sample, this clone turned up once. V usage is TRBV7-3 and J usage is TRBJ2-3; 7 bases agree with TRBD2. In germline, CDR1 is SGHTA, CDR2 FQGTGA. Trimming took 8 bases from V and 0 from J; bases not matched to a gene: 2. The CDR3 extends over 13 amino acids. In nucleotides, the CDR3 is TGTGCCAGCGGGGACTACAGCACAGATACGCAGTATTTT. This translates into CASGDYSTDTQYF.

The CDR3 reads CASSVVRGGLVYNEQFF. The CDR3, as DNA: TGTGCCAGCAGTGTTGTGAGGGGGGGACTAGTCTACAATGAGCAGTTCTTC. The rearrangement joins TRBV2 to TRBJ2-1, with TRBD2 matching 8 bases. The CDR3 runs to 17 residues. Germline CDR1 reads SNHLY; CDR2 reads FYNNEI. Trimming cost V 4 bases and J 3 bases; bases outside gene matches: 11.

This clone was counted a single time. V and J are TRBV27 and TRBJ2-1, with 14 bases identical to TRBD2. This CDR3 contains 16 residues. J gave up 8 bases and V 5 bases, and 8 bases lay outside the gene matches. CDR1 and CDR2 from the germline V gene are MNHEY and SMNVEV (reference sequence). The CDR3 reads CASSHRLAGGPHEQFF. In DNA, the CDR3 is TGTGCCAGCAGTCACCGACTAGCGGGAGGGCCGCATGAGCAGTTCTTC.

This rearrangement joins TRBV5-1 to TRBJ2-2; weak D call: TRBD1 (5 bases). Trimming cost V 4 bases and J 5 bases, with 9 bases left between them. This CDR3 region has 13 residues. Germline V lookup: CDR1 SGHRS, CDR2 YFSETQ. The CDR3 loop reads CASSDGATGELFF. As DNA, the CDR3 is TGCGCCAGCAGCGATGGGGCAACCGGGGAGCTGTTTTTT.

This chain joins TRBV5-4 and TRBJ1-2; D is possibly TRBD1 (5 bases). Germline loops: CDR1 SGHNT, CDR2 YYREEE (reference sequence). This CDR3 is built from 14 residues. V shed 2 bases and J shed 6 bases, with 14 bases lying between them. This CDR3 reads CASSFFGGVNGYTF. The CDR3 DNA is TGTGCCAGCAGCTTTTTCGGAGGGGTTAATGGCTACACCTTC. The full variable domain, in which reference TRBV5-4 and TRBJ1-2 provide the parts outside the CDR3, is ETGVTQSPTHLIKTRGQQVTLRCSSQSGHNTVSWYQQALGQGPQFIFQYYREEENGRGNFPPRFSGLQFPNYSSELNVNALELDDSALYLCASSFFGGVNGYTFGSGTRLTVV.

This rearrangement joins TRBV11-2 to TRBJ2-3, with 9 bases matching TRBD2. The germline gives CDR1 SGHAT, CDR2 FQNNGV. Trimming at V came to 6 bases and at J to 6 bases, leaving 10 bases not matched to a gene. The CDR3 is 15 amino acids. The CDR3 region is CASRLLAAGGDTQYF. As DNA, the CDR3 is TGTGCCAGCAGGCTACTAGCGGCGGGGGGGGATACGCAGTATTTT. Looking up the rest from reference TRBV11-2 and TRBJ2-3 gives the full variable domain: EAGVAQSPRYKIIEKRQSVAFWCNPISGHATLYWYQQILGQGPKLLIQFQNNGVVDDSQLPKDRFSAERLKGVDSTLKIQPAKLEDSAVYLCASRLLAAGGDTQYFGPGTRLTVL.

V and J are TRBV30 and TRBJ1-3; possibly TRBD1 for D (5 bases). The CDR3 runs 14 residues. V was trimmed by 3 bases and J by 4 bases, leaving 13 bases between them. From germline, CDR1 is GTSNPN and CDR2 SVGIG (reference sequence). The CDR3 region has the DNA TGTGCCTGGAGCGATCCAGGGTCAGGAAACACCATATATTTT. Protein product: CAWSDPGSGNTIYF. Using reference TRBV30 and TRBJ1-3 for the parts outside the CDR3, the full variable domain is SQTIHQWPATLVQPVGSPLSLECTVEGTSNPNLYWYRQAAGRGLQLLFYSVGIGQISSEVPQNLSASRPQDRQFILSSKKLLLSDSGFYLCAWSDPGSGNTIYFGEGSWLTVV.

This clone turned up a few times. V is TRBV6-2 or TRBV6-3 and J is TRBJ2-7; 8 nucleotides match TRBD2. CDR3 length: 15 amino acids. V gave up 5 bases and J gave up 3 bases; unmatched junction bases: 9. CDR1 and CDR2 from the germline V gene are MNHEY and SVGEGT. The CDR3 loop is CASSGVGSGNYEQYF. The DNA for the CDR3 is TGTGCCAGCAGTGGGGTCGGTAGCGGGAACTACGAGCAGTACTTC.

The rearrangement joins TRBV5-5 to TRBJ2-1, with a possible D match to TRBD2 (6 bases). CDR1 is SGHKS and CDR2 is YYEKEE in the germline V gene (reference sequence). CDR3 length: 16 amino acids. V lost 4 bases and J lost 5, with 19 bases in between. This CDR3 reads CASSSNGLALDNEQFF. The CDR3 DNA follows: TGTGCCAGCAGCAGCAATGGGCTAGCGCTTGACAATGAGCAGTTCTTC. Filled out from reference TRBV5-5 and TRBJ2-1, the complete variable domain reads DAGVTQSPTHLIKTRGQQVTLRCSPISGHKSVSWYQQVLGQGPQFIFQYYEKEERGRGNFPDRFSARQFPNYSSELNVNALLLGDSALYLCASSSNGLALDNEQFFGPGTRLTVL.

The chain recombines TRBV27 with TRBJ1-3, with D unclear. The germline CDR1 and CDR2 sequences are MNHEY and SMNVEV (reference sequence). The CDR3 has 13 amino acids. V lost 6 bases to trimming and J lost 4 bases, with 10 bases between them. The CDR3 protein is CASRTAGGNTIYF. CDR3 DNA: TGTGCCAGCAGGACGGCAGGAGGAAACACCATATATTTT.

The chain carries TRBV5-1 and TRBJ2-7; 8 bases line up with TRBD1. The CDR3 runs to 14 residues. J gave up 2 bases and V 3 bases, and 4 bases lay outside the gene matches. Looked up from germline, CDR1 is SGHRS and CDR2 is YFSETQ. CDR3 residues: CASSYSGGPYEQYF. The CDR3, as DNA: TGCGCCAGCAGCTATTCAGGGGGCCCCTACGAGCAGTACTTC.

The V call is TRBV9, the J call TRBJ2-3; the match to TRBD2 covers 8 bases. This CDR3 region has 16 residues. Germline lookup yields CDR1 SGDLS and CDR2 YYNGEE. V was clipped by 1 base and J by 3 bases; unmatched bases: 7. Here the CDR3 DNA reads TGTGCCAGCAGCGTAAGCGGGAGCCCCCTAACAGATACGCAGTATTTT. It encodes CASSVSGSPLTDTQYF.

CDR3 sequence (DNA): TGTGCCAGCAGCTTAGCGGGAGGGACCTACGAGCAGTACTTC. Its translation: CASSLAGGTYEQYF. The chain joins TRBV11-2 to TRBJ2-7, with 8 bases identical to TRBD2. From germline, CDR1 is SGHAT and CDR2 FQNNGV. The CDR3 spans 14 residues. The V segment lost 1 base and the J segment 2 bases; nucleotides outside the gene matches: 1.

V and J are TRBV7-2 and TRBJ2-7, with 8 bases that match TRBD1. CDR3 length: 14 residues. Per the germline V gene, CDR1 is SGHTA and CDR2 is FQGNSA. V was clipped by 3 bases and J by 5 bases; unmatched bases: 6. The CDR3 DNA reads TGTGCCAGCAGCTTGCTGGACAGGGCCCACGAGCAGTACTTC. Encoded protein: CASSLLDRAHEQYF. The whole variable domain, remainder taken from reference TRBV7-2 and TRBJ2-7, is GAGVSQSPSNKVTEKGKDVELRCDPISGHTALYWYRQSLGQGLEFLIYFQGNSAPDKSGLPSDRFSAERTGGSVSTLTIQRTQQEDSAVYLCASSLLDRAHEQYFGPGTRLTVT.

The rearrangement links TRBV3-1 (or the pseudogene TRBV3-2) to TRBJ2-3; TRBD2 agrees at 13 bases. The CDR3 is 16 residues long. Germline V gene data show CDR1 as LGHDT and CDR2 as YNNKEL (reference sequence). V gave up 1 base and J gave up 9 bases; unmatched junction bases: 7. DNA for the CDR3: TGTGCCAGCAGCCAAGCCGGGACTAGCGGGGAGGGGACGCAGTATTTT. Its translation is CASSQAGTSGEGTQYF.

The chain employs TRBV6-1 and TRBJ1-4, with a possible D match to TRBD1 (6 bases). This CDR3 is built from 15 residues. The V end lost 3 bases, the J end lost 7 bases, and 15 bases lay between the germline ends. The germline V gene has CDR1 MNHNS and CDR2 SASEGT. CDR3 nucleotides: TGTGCCAGCAGTGAGGGGGCGGGGGTTGTTGAAAAACTGTTTTTT. The encoded protein is CASSEGAGVVEKLFF.

This chain joins TRBV5-6 and TRBJ2-7; TRBD1 agrees at 7 bases. Trimming cost V 4 bases and J 5 bases; bases outside gene matches: 6. CDR1 is SGHDT, CDR2 YYEEEE, per germline. This CDR3 comprises 13 residues. The CDR3 is CASSHSGGDEQYF. Here the CDR3 DNA reads TGTGCCAGCAGCCATTCAGGGGGTGACGAGCAGTACTTC.

The chain carries TRBV12-3 or TRBV12-4 and TRBJ1-2; no definite D call. CDR3 length equals 12 residues. The ends were cut back, 2 bases at V and 8 bases at J, with 9 bases in the middle. The CDR3: CASSLQWAGYTF. CDR3 sequence (DNA): TGTGCCAGCAGTTTACAGTGGGCCGGCTACACCTTC.

This chain connects TRBV5-4 to TRBJ1-4; D is perhaps TRBD1 (5 bases). The CDR3 totals 14 residues. Germline V CDR1 and CDR2: SGHNT, YYREEE (reference sequence). V gave up 3 bases and J gave up 8 bases, with 14 bases separating them. Written as DNA, the CDR3 is TGTGCCAGCAGCTCCCCCCTGGACACCGAAAAACTGTTTTTT. This codes for CASSSPLDTEKLFF.

The rearrangement joins TRBV6-5 to TRBJ2-7; TRBD1 is a possible D gene (6 bases). The CDR3 contains 13 residues. Germline V gene data show CDR1 as MNHEY and CDR2 as SVGAGI. V lost 8 bases, J lost 3 bases, and 14 bases lay in between. Written as DNA, the CDR3 is TGTGCCAGCGCCCACGGACAGCACTACGAGCAGTACTTC. It encodes CASAHGQHYEQYF.

Details on this clone: Additional DNA sequences in this sample encode the identical CDR3. The rearrangement uses TRBV19 and TRBJ1-1; possibly TRBD1 for D (5 bases). V was clipped by 1 base and J by 5 bases, with 11 bases between them. Germline CDR1 is LNHDA and CDR2 is SQIVND (reference sequence). The CDR3 runs 14 residues. CDR3 loop: CASSIGQGITEAFF. Here the CDR3 DNA reads TGTGCCAGTAGTATAGGTCAGGGTATTACTGAAGCTTTCTTT.

The CDR3 nucleotides are TGTGCCGGTATCCGGGACATTGACGGCTACACCTTC. Translation: CAGIRDIDGYTF. The chain employs TRBV30 and TRBJ1-2, with D tentatively TRBD1 (6 bases). Trimming stripped 8 bases from V and 8 bases from J, with 18 bases between. Germline V gene lookup returns CDR1 GTSNPN and CDR2 SVGIG (reference sequence). The CDR3 sequence is 12 residues long.